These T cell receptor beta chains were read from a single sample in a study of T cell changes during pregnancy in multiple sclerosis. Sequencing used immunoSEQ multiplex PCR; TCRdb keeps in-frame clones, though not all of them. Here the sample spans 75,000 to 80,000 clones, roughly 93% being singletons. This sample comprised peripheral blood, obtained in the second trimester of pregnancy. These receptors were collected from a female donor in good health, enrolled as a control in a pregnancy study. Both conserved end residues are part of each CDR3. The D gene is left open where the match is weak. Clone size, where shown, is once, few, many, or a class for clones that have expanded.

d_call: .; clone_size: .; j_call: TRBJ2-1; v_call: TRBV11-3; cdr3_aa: CASSLGGRQGYNEQFF; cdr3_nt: TGTGCCAGCAGCTTAGGGGGGCGGCAGGGATACAATGAGCAGTTCTTC
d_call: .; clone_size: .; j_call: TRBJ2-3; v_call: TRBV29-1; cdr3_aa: CSASSTDTQYF; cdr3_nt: TGCAGCGCTTCTAGCACAGATACGCAGTATTTT
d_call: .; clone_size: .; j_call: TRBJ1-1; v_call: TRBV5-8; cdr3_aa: CASSSRSQAFF; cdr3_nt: TGTGCCAGCAGTTCCAGATCACAGGCTTTCTTT
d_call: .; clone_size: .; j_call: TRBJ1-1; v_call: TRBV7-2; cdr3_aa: CASSFVYTEAFF; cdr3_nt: TGTGCCAGCAGCTTTGTCTACACTGAAGCTTTCTTT
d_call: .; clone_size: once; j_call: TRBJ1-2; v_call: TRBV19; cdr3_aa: CASSPNGQFDGYTF; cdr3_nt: TGTGCCAGTAGCCCAAATGGGCAGTTCGATGGCTACACCTTC
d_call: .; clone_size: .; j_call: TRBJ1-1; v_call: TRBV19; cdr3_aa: CASSQGRGGRDTEAFF; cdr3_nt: TGTGCCAGTAGTCAAGGACGGGGGGGTAGGGACACTGAAGCTTTCTTT
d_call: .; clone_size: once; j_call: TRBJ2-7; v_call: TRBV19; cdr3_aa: CASSKERNTYEQYF; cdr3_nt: TGTGCCAGTAGTAAAGAGCGGAACACCTACGAGCAGTACTTC
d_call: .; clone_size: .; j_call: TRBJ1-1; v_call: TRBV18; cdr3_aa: CASSPVGGVEAFF; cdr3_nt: TGTGCCAGCTCACCAGTAGGAGGGGTTGAAGCTTTCTTT
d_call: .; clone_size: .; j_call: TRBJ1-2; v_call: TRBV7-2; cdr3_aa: CASSLGRVGYGYTF; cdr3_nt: TGTGCCAGCAGCTTGGGCAGGGTAGGCTATGGCTACACCTTC
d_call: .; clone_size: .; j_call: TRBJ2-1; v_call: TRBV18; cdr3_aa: CASSPPGQLGSYNEQFF; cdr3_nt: TGTGCCAGCTCACCCCCTGGACAGCTGGGATCCTACAATGAGCAGTTCTTC
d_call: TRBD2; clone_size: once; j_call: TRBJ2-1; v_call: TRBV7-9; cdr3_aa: CASSLVLLAGTEFSEQFF; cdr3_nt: TGTGCCAGCAGCTTAGTTTTGCTAGCGGGTACGGAGTTCAGTGAGCAGTTCTTC
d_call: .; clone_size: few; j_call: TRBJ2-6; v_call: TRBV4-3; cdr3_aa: CASSQDHSSGANVLTF; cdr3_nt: TGCGCCAGCAGCCAAGATCACAGCTCTGGGGCCAACGTCCTGACTTTC
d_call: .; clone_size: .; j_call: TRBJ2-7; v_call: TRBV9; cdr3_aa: CASSLRDSYEQYF; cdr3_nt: TGTGCCAGCAGCCTCAGGGACTCCTACGAGCAGTACTTC
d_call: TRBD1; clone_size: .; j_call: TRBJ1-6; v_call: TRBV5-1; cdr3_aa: CASSSYRGDNSPLHF; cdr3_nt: TGCGCCAGCAGCTCCTACAGGGGGGATAATTCACCCCTCCACTTT
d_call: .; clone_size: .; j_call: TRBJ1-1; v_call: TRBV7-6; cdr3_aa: CASSARQRGEAFF; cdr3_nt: TGTGCCAGCAGCGCCCGACAGAGAGGTGAAGCTTTCTTT
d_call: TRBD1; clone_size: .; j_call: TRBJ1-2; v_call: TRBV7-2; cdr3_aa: CASSLNVQAGGVYGYTF; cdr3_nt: TGTGCCAGCAGCTTAAACGTGCAGGCAGGGGGTGTCTATGGCTACACCTTC
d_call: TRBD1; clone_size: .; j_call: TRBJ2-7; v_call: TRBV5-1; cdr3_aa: CASSLGTGGHEQYF; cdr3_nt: TGCGCCAGCAGCCTTGGGACAGGGGGCCACGAGCAGTACTTC
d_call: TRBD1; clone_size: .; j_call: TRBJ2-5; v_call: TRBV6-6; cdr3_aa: CASSQGQFQETQYF; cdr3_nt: TGTGCCAGCAGTCAGGGACAGTTCCAAGAGACCCAGTACTTC
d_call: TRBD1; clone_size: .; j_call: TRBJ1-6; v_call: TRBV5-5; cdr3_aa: CASSRVGTAPSPLHF; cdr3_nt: TGTGCCAGCAGCCGAGTAGGGACAGCCCCTTCACCCCTCCACTTT
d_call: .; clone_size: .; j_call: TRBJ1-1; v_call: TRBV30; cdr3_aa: CAWMAGAHTEAFF; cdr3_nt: TGTGCCTGGATGGCGGGGGCACACACTGAAGCTTTCTTT
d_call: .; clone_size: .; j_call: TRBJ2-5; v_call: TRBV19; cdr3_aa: CASSGTDGEETQYF; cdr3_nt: TGTGCCAGTAGTGGGACTGACGGAGAAGAGACCCAGTACTTC
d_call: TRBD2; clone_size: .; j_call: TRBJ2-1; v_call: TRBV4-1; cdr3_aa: CASSHPSGGENEQFF; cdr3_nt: TGCGCCAGCAGCCATCCGAGCGGGGGCGAAAATGAGCAGTTCTTC
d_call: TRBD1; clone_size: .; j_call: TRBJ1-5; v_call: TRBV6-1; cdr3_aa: CASSEARGDRLSNQPQHF; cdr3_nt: TGTGCCAGCAGTGAAGCGCGGGGGGACAGACTTAGCAATCAGCCCCAGCATTTT
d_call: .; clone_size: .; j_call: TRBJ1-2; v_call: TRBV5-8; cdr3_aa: CASSLVRRVIGYTF; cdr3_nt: TGTGCCAGCAGCTTGGTTCGCAGGGTCATTGGCTACACCTTC
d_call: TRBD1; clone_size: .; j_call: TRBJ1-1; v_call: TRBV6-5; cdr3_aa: CASSFRDSEAFF; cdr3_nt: TGTGCCAGCAGTTTCCGGGACAGTGAAGCTTTCTTT
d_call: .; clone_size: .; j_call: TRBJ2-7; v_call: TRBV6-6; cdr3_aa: CASSYVVYEQYF; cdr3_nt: TGTGCCAGCAGTTACGTCGTTTACGAGCAGTACTTC
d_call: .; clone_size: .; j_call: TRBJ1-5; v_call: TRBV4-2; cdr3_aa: CASSQEGPRSNQPQHF; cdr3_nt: TGTGCCAGCAGCCAGGAGGGGCCCCGGAGCAATCAGCCCCAGCATTTT
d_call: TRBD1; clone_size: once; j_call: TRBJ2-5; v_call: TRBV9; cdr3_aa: CASTPGQGQRETQYF; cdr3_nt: TGTGCCAGCACCCCGGGACAGGGGCAAAGAGAGACCCAGTACTTC
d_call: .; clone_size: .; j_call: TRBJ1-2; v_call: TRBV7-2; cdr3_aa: CASSLETLNYGYTF; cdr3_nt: TGTGCCAGCAGCTTAGAGACACTTAACTATGGCTACACCTTC
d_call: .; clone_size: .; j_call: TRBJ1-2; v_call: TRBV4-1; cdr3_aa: CASSQSEGMGYGYTF; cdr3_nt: TGCGCCAGCAGCCAATCGGAGGGGATGGGATATGGCTACACCTTC
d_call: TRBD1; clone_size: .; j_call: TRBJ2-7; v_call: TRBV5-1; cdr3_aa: CASSLTNRGPPYEQYF; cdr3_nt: TGCGCCAGCAGCTTAACAAACAGGGGACCGCCCTACGAGCAGTACTTC
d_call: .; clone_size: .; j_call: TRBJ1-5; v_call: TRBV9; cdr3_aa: CASSGAGSFNQPQRF; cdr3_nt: TGTGCCAGCAGCGGAGCTGGCAGTTTCAATCAGCCCCAGCGTTTT
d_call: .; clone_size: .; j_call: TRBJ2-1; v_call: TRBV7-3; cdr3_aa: CASSGGRLGDNEQFF; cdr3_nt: TGTGCCAGCAGCGGCGGTCGTTTAGGGGACAATGAGCAGTTCTTC
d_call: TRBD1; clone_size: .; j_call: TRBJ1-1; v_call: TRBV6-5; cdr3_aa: CASSYAKGGPAFF; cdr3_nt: TGTGCCAGCAGTTACGCTAAAGGGGGCCCGGCTTTCTTT
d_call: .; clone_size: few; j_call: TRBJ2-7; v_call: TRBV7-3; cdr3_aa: CASSLSPHQTAYEQYF; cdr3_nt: TGTGCCAGCAGTCTCTCCCCTCATCAGACAGCCTACGAGCAGTACTTC
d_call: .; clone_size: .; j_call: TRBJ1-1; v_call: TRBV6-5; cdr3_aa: CASSYPGNTEAFF; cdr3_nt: TGTGCCAGCAGTTACCCAGGGAACACTGAAGCTTTCTTT
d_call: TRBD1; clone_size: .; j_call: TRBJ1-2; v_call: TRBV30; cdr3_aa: CAWRETGPNYGYTF; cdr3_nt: TGTGCCTGGAGGGAGACAGGGCCTAACTATGGCTACACCTTC